This TCR beta chain was obtained from a study of blood T cell repertoires in COVID-19. Source study methods: Researchers report that nucleated cell counts were estimated from reference gene primer amplification. TCRdb's copy holds only in-frame clones and misses some; the assay was immunoSEQ multiplex PCR. That table furnishes V, J and clone size, whereas the DNA furnished D and trimming. The table lists about 220,000 clones, roughly nine tenths of them singletons. This CDR3 has 12 residues. Trimming took 5 bases from V and 9 from J; bases not matched to a gene: 3. Germline CDR1 is MNHEY and CDR2 is SMNVEV (reference sequence).

This TCR derives from a woman aged 18 to 35 in a cohort exposed to, infected with or recovered from COVID-19 (not recorded which). The sample consisted of PBMCs or T cells enriched from blood (not recorded which). J is TRBJ2-1 and V is TRBV27; 8 bases map to TRBD2. CDR3: CASSPREGEQFF. The CDR3 nucleotides read TGTGCCAGCAGTCCACGGGAGGGTGAGCAGTTCTTC.